These 3 T cell receptor beta chains came from one sample sequenced in a study of CDR3 diversity in severe acne. TCRdb passed the PCR reads through MiXCR, listing each CDR3 protein once. The sample carries about 76,000 distinct CDR3 sequences, 51% recorded once. Material: blood. Receptors were obtained from a male donor in good health, without acne.

V and J are TRBV28 and TRBJ2-2; D is possibly TRBD2 (6 bases). The CDR3 runs to 14 residues. Germline values: CDR1 MDHEN, CDR2 SYDVKM. The germline V and J ends were trimmed by 8 bases and 1 base, with 11 bases remaining between them. The CDR3 loop reads CASQAEGNTGELFF. CDR3 bases: TGTGCCAGCCAGGCGGAGGGGAACACCGGGGAGCTGTTTTTT.

The V and J genes are TRBV6-5 and TRBJ2-5; perhaps TRBD1 as D (5 bases). The V and J ends lost 0 bases and 5 bases respectively, with 10 bases between them. Looked up from germline, CDR1 is MNHEY and CDR2 is SVGAGI. The CDR3 has 14 amino acids. The CDR3 protein is CASSYSAGRETQYF. CDR3 DNA sequence: TGTGCCAGCAGTTACTCGGCAGGGCGGGAGACCCAGTACTTC.

The rearrangement links TRBV6-9 to TRBJ2-7; D may be TRBD1 or TRBD2 (8 bases each). CDR1 is MNHGY and CDR2 is SVAAGI in the germline V gene. The CDR3 runs 18 residues. Trimming pared 7 bases from V and 7 bases from J, leaving 32 bases between. The CDR3 sequence: CASTREDRANLLRGEQYF. The CDR3 DNA sequence: TGTGCCAGCACGCGGGAGGACAGGGCGAACCTTTTACGGGGGGAGCAGTACTTC.